This record looks at one T cell receptor (beta chain) sequence and its context. Data came from immunoSEQ multiplex PCR; TCRdb stores just in-frame clones and leaves some out. The sample shows some 75,000 clones, 96% of them seen only once. These data belong to a study of technical replicates of blood from a handful of donors. V was clipped by 7 bases and J by 0 bases, with 10 bases between them. The CDR3 sequence is 14 residues long. CDR1 and CDR2 from the germline V gene are SNHLY and FYNNEI. The specimen sequenced was T cells isolated from PBMCs. This sequence joins TRBV2 and TRBJ2-1; D call uncertain. This sequence was found in a human donor in good health. CDR3 loop: CASILWSSYNEQFF. For the CDR3, the DNA is TGTGCCAGCATTCTGTGGAGCTCCTACAATGAGCAGTTCTTC.